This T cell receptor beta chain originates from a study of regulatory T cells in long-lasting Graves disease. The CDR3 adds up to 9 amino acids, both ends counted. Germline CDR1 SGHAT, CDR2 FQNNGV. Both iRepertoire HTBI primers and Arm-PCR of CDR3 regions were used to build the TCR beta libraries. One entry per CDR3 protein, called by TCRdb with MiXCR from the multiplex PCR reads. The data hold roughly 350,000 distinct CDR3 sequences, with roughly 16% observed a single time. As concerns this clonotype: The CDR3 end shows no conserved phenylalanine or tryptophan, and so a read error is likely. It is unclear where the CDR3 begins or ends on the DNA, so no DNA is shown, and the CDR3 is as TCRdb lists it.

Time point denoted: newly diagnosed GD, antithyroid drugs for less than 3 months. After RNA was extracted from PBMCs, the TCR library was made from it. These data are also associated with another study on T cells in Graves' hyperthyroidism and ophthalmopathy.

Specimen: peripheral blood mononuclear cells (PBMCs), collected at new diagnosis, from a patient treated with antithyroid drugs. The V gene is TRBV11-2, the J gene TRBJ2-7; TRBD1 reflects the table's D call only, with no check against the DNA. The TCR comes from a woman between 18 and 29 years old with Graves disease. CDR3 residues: CANSSTRGQ.